The 25 T cell receptor beta chains below come from one sample, sequenced in a study of cytomegalovirus exposure and HLA in healthy donors. TCRdb's table, derived via immunoSEQ multiplex PCR, lists solely in-frame clones and lacks some. The repertoire holds 71,000 or so clones, with approximately 94% as singletons. The material sequenced was PBMCs. The source of these receptors is a man between 18 and 29 years old in good health and CMV-seropositive.

This chain joins TRBV7-2 and TRBJ2-1; TRBD2 is a possible D gene (6 bases). This CDR3 has 15 amino acids. Germline lookup yields CDR1 SGHTA and CDR2 FQGNSA. The V end lost 5 bases, the J end lost 8 bases, and 19 bases lay between the germline ends. CDR3 sequence: CASSQTSFGDHEQFF. CDR3 sequence (DNA): TGTGCCAGCAGCCAAACTAGCTTCGGGGACCATGAGCAGTTCTTC.

This chain uses TRBV11-2 with TRBJ2-1; 8 nucleotides line up with TRBD1. CDR1 and CDR2 (germline): SGHAT, FQNNGV. There are 15 residues in the CDR3. The V and J ends lost 4 bases and 5 bases, in that order; junction bases with no gene match: 7. The CDR3 here is CASSSRRTGNNEQFF. CDR3 in DNA: TGTGCCAGCAGCTCCCGGAGGACAGGGAACAATGAGCAGTTCTTC.

The CDR3 is CASSPPSRSQETQYF. DNA for the CDR3: TGTGCCAGCTCACCACCTTCTAGGTCCCAAGAGACCCAGTACTTC. The chain employs TRBV18 and TRBJ2-5; D uncertain. The CDR3 runs to 15 residues. The V gene lost 0 bases and the J gene lost 1 base, with 9 bases spanning the gap. In germline, CDR1 is KGHSH, CDR2 LQKENI.

The V and J genes are TRBV6-1 and TRBJ1-5, with D maybe TRBD1 (5 bases). This CDR3 is 15 amino acids long. V lost 7 bases and J 1 base, leaving 14 bases between the germline ends. Germline CDR1 MNHNS, CDR2 SASEGT. This chain's CDR3 is CASTLRVGSNQPQHF. The DNA for the CDR3 is TGTGCCAGCACCCTCAGGGTCGGCAGCAATCAGCCCCAGCATTTT.

This sequence joins TRBV7-9 and TRBJ2-7; 12 bases line up with TRBD2. CDR3 length: 16 residues. V lost 2 bases and J lost 4; bases outside the gene matches: 6. Germline assignment: CDR1 SEHNR and CDR2 FQNEAQ (reference sequence). For the CDR3, the DNA is TGTGCCAGCAGCTTACAGACTAGCGGGAGAAGATACGAGCAGTACTTC. It is translated as CASSLQTSGRRYEQYF. Full variable domain (rest looked up from reference TRBV7-9 and TRBJ2-7): DTGVSQNPRHKITKRGQNVTFRCDPISEHNRLYWYRQTLGQGPEFLTYFQNEAQLEKSRLLSDRFSAERPKGSFSTLEIQRTEQGDSAMYLCASSLQTSGRRYEQYFGPGTRLTVT.

The chain has TRBV15 and TRBJ1-1; 8 bases match TRBD1. The CDR3 is 15 amino acids. CDR1 LNHNV and CDR2 YYDKDF come from the germline V gene (reference sequence). The junction had 11 bases not matched to a gene; V was cut back by 3 bases and J by 8 bases. CDR3 loop: CATSRPTGEGTEAFF. The CDR3, as DNA: TGTGCCACCAGCAGGCCGACAGGGGAAGGGACCGAAGCTTTCTTT.

The genes are TRBV5-8 and TRBJ1-1; the D is unclear. The CDR3 consists of 16 residues. Germline V lookup: CDR1 SGHTS, CDR2 YDEGEE. V was shortened by 0 bases and J by 0 bases, with 12 bases between the two germline ends. CDR3 in DNA: TGTGCCAGCAGCTTGGGGTCCATCGGGGTGAACACTGAAGCTTTCTTT. This gives the protein CASSLGSIGVNTEAFF.

V gene TRBV29-1 combines with J gene TRBJ2-7, with D perhaps matching TRBD1 (6 bases). The germline V gene encodes CDR1 SQVTM and CDR2 ANQGSEA. The CDR3 contains 12 residues. V was clipped by 6 bases and J by 6 bases, with 15 bases between them. CDR3 in DNA: TGCAGCGTGGGGGCTAGGGGAGCCGAGCAGTACTTC. Its translation: CSVGARGAEQYF.

This clone appeared once. The chain has TRBV25-1 and TRBJ2-5; TRBD1 matches at 11 bases. The V and J ends lost 5 bases and 4 bases, in that order; junction bases with no gene match: 15. Germline V gene lookup returns CDR1 MGHDK and CDR2 SYGVNS. The length of the CDR3 is 18 residues. For the CDR3, the DNA is TGTGCCAGCAGTTACCTACACCGACGGGACAGGGGGACAGAGACCCAGTACTTC. Amino acids: CASSYLHRRDRGTETQYF.

The rearrangement uses TRBV5-1 and TRBJ1-2, with TRBD1 identical over 8 bases. V shed 4 bases and J 2 bases; nucleotides not matched to a gene: 7. From germline, CDR1 is SGHRS and CDR2 YFSETQ. The CDR3 consists of 15 residues. DNA for the CDR3: TGCGCCAGCAGCCCCCCGGACAGGGCCAACTATGGCTACACCTTC. This codes for CASSPPDRANYGYTF.

This chain links TRBV5-6 with TRBJ1-4, with no clear D. The CDR3 extends over 14 amino acids. V shed 7 bases and J shed 7 bases, with 17 bases lying between them. Germline V gives CDR1 SGHDT, CDR2 YYEEEE. The CDR3 spells CASGTRASGEKLFF. CDR3 DNA sequence: TGTGCCAGCGGCACAAGAGCGTCTGGTGAAAAACTGTTTTTT.

This chain joins TRBV5-4 and TRBJ2-5; 8 nucleotides match TRBD1. In germline, CDR1 is SGHNT, CDR2 YYREEE (reference sequence). Trimming removed 4 bases from V and 5 bases from J; junction bases left unmatched: 10. The CDR3 consists of 15 residues. This chain's CDR3 is CASSVDQGAGETQYF. For the CDR3, the DNA is TGTGCCAGCAGCGTGGACCAGGGGGCGGGGGAGACCCAGTACTTC.

The V call is TRBV7-2, the J call TRBJ2-3; TRBD2 aligns across 8 bases. J was trimmed by 1 base and V by 1 base; bases with no gene match: 7. CDR3 length: 17 residues. The V gene's germline CDR1 is SGHTA and CDR2 FQGNSA. In DNA form, the CDR3 reads TGTGCCAGCAGCTTAGTAGGGGCGGGGGGAGGCACAGATACGCAGTATTTT. This translates into CASSLVGAGGGTDTQYF.

This chain connects TRBV19 to TRBJ2-1; 13 nucleotides agree with TRBD2. The germline gives CDR1 LNHDA, CDR2 SQIVND (reference sequence). Trimming at V came to 6 bases and at J to 7 bases, leaving 6 bases not matched to a gene. The length of the CDR3 is 15 residues. CDR3 loop: CASRRTSGSWNEQFF. CDR3 DNA: TGTGCCAGTAGAAGGACTAGCGGGAGTTGGAATGAGCAGTTCTTC.

The chain has TRBV10-2 and TRBJ2-1, with 8 positions matching TRBD1. V lost 6 bases to trimming and J lost 6 bases; unmatched junction nucleotides: 7. This CDR3 region has 14 residues. Looked up from germline, CDR1 is WSHSY and CDR2 is SAAADI. CDR3 DNA sequence: TGCGCCAGCAGCCACACAGGGGGTGGCAATGAGCAGTTCTTC. This encodes CASSHTGGGNEQFF.

The chain joins TRBV30 to TRBJ2-7; D is unresolved. Germline assignment: CDR1 GTSNPN and CDR2 SVGIG (reference sequence). CDR3 length: 13 residues. Trimming removed 5 bases at V and 2 bases at J, with 13 bases between. CDR3 in DNA: TGTGCCTGGTCTAACCATTTAGCCTACGAGCAGTACTTC. Translation gives CAWSNHLAYEQYF.

V gene TRBV18 combines with J gene TRBJ2-7, with 8 bases lining up with TRBD1. Germline loops: CDR1 KGHSH, CDR2 LQKENI. The CDR3 has 14 residues. V gave up 3 bases and J gave up 3 bases; unmatched junction bases: 4. In DNA, the CDR3 is TGTGCCAGCTCACCCCCGGGACAGGACTACGAGCAGTACTTC. This sequence encodes CASSPPGQDYEQYF.

This clone showed up just once. The chain carries TRBV5-1 and TRBJ1-1; no clear D. CDR1 SGHRS and CDR2 YFSETQ come from the germline V gene. Deletions cut 0 bases from V and 2 bases from J, with 8 bases between. The CDR3 runs 14 residues. The CDR3 sequence is CASSLGAANTEAFF. CDR3 coding DNA: TGCGCCAGCAGCTTGGGGGCAGCTAACACTGAAGCTTTCTTT. The full variable domain, its missing parts supplied by reference TRBV5-1 and TRBJ1-1, is KAGVTQTPRYLIKTRGQQVTLSCSPISGHRSVSWYQQTPGQGLQFLFEYFSETQRNKGNFPGRFSGRQFSNSRSEMNVSTLELGDSALYLCASSLGAANTEAFFGQGTRLTVV.

The CDR3 DNA reads as TGTGCCAGCAGCGTAGCCGGGACACCAAACTCTGGGGCCAACGTCCTGACTTTC. Its protein product is CASSVAGTPNSGANVLTF. The genes are TRBV9 and TRBJ2-6; possibly TRBD1 for D (6 bases). The germline gives CDR1 SGDLS, CDR2 YYNGEE. This CDR3 has 18 amino acids. The V end lost 0 bases, the J end lost 0 bases, and 13 bases lay between the germline ends.

The sample holds one count of this clone. The V call is TRBV27, the J call TRBJ1-2, with D possibly TRBD1 on 6 matching bases. CDR3 size: 12 residues. The V end lost 6 bases, the J end lost 6 bases, and 11 bases lay between the germline ends. In germline, CDR1 is MNHEY, CDR2 SMNVEV (reference sequence). The DNA for the CDR3 is TGTGCCAGCAGACAGGGTGGCAATGGCTACACCTTC. It is translated as CASRQGGNGYTF.

V usage is TRBV6-6 and J usage is TRBJ2-3; TRBD1 agrees at 7 bases. The CDR3 length is 16 residues. Looked up from germline, CDR1 is MNHNY and CDR2 is SVGAGI (reference sequence). Trimming removed 5 bases from V and 3 bases from J; junction bases left unmatched: 11. CDR3 residues: CASSATGSGGTDTQYF. For the CDR3, the DNA is TGTGCCAGCAGTGCGACAGGGTCAGGTGGGACAGATACGCAGTATTTT.

The chain employs TRBV6-1 and TRBJ2-1, with 10 bases identical to TRBD2. The CDR3 spans 14 residues. In germline, CDR1 is MNHNS, CDR2 SASEGT. The V segment lost 6 bases and the J segment 3 bases; nucleotides outside the gene matches: 2. CDR3 residues: CASRPSGGYNEQFF. The DNA for the CDR3 is TGTGCCAGCAGGCCTAGCGGGGGCTACAATGAGCAGTTCTTC.

The chain uses TRBV14 and TRBJ2-3, with 8 bases identical to TRBD2. Germline loops: CDR1 SGHDN, CDR2 FVKESK. The CDR3 length is 12 residues. J lost 9 bases, V lost 4 bases, and 3 bases had no gene match. CDR3 in amino acids: CASSPGGGTQYF. The CDR3 coding sequence is TGTGCCAGCAGCCCGGGAGGGGGAACGCAGTATTTT.

The chain joins TRBV6-5 to TRBJ2-1; 10 bases are a match to TRBD2. Germline loops: CDR1 MNHEY, CDR2 SVGAGI. The CDR3 length is 16 residues. V lost 0 bases and J lost 3; bases outside the gene matches: 2. CDR3 bases: TGTGCCAGCAGTTACTCGGAGCGGGAGGGCTACAATGAGCAGTTCTTC. Protein: CASSYSEREGYNEQFF.

The chain has TRBV4-2 and TRBJ2-3, with TRBD2 as a possible D gene (6 bases). The CDR3 has 15 residues. With 2 bases removed from V and 1 base from J, the gap between germline ends came to 10 bases. CDR1 is LGHNA, CDR2 YNFKEQ, per germline. The CDR3 DNA sequence: TGTGCCAGCAGCCAACGGGAGCTGGGCACAGATACGCAGTATTTT. Translated, it gives CASSQRELGTDTQYF.